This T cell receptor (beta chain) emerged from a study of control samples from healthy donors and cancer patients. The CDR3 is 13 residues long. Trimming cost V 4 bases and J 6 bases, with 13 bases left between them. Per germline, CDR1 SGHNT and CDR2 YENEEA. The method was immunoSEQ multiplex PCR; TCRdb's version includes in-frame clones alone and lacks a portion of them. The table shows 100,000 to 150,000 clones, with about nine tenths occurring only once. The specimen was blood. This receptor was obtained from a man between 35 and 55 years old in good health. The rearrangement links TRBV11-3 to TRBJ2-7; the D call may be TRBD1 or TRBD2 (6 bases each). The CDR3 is CASSWGAQSEQYF. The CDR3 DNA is TGTGCCAGCAGCTGGGGGGCCCAGAGCGAGCAGTACTTC.